Listed below are T cell receptor beta chains from one sample, sequenced in a study of control samples from healthy donors and cancer patients. Sequencing was performed with immunoSEQ multiplex PCR; in TCRdb, only in-frame clones are kept and a portion is missing. The sample contains fewer than 40,000 clones, less than 95% of which appear only once. Source material: blood. The receptors here all came from a man between 60 and 75 years old in good health. CDR3s include the opening cysteine and the closing phenylalanine or tryptophan. D genes are given only for firm matches. The size field is filled for only some rows; it gives once, few, many or a size class.

clone_size: .; v_call: TRBV5-1; j_call: TRBJ2-1; d_call: TRBD1; cdr3_nt: TGCGCCAGCAGCTTTTCAAGTGGACAGGGGAATGAGCAGTTCTTC; cdr3_aa: CASSFSSGQGNEQFF
clone_size: .; v_call: TRBV10-3; j_call: TRBJ1-5; d_call: .; cdr3_nt: TGTGCCATCAGTGATCGGGGAGGCAGCAATCAGCCCCAGCATTTT; cdr3_aa: CAISDRGGSNQPQHF
clone_size: .; v_call: TRBV10-1; j_call: TRBJ2-5; d_call: TRBD1; cdr3_nt: TGCGCCAGCAGCCCGGGACAGCAAGAAGAGACCCAGTACTTC; cdr3_aa: CASSPGQQEETQYF
clone_size: .; v_call: TRBV3-1/TRBV3-2; j_call: TRBJ1-2; d_call: .; cdr3_nt: TGTGCCAGCAGCCATGAACAAGGGGTCGGCTACACCTTC; cdr3_aa: CASSHEQGVGYTF
clone_size: .; v_call: TRBV7-2; j_call: TRBJ1-3; d_call: .; cdr3_nt: TGTGCCAGCAGCTTAGCGGGCTCGAACTCTGGAAACACCATATATTTT; cdr3_aa: CASSLAGSNSGNTIYF
clone_size: .; v_call: TRBV19; j_call: TRBJ1-5; d_call: TRBD1; cdr3_nt: TGTGCCACTTCGACAGGGACTAATCAGCCCCAGCATTTT; cdr3_aa: CATSTGTNQPQHF
clone_size: .; v_call: TRBV6-6; j_call: TRBJ1-5; d_call: .; cdr3_nt: TGTGCCAGCATATTGCCAGGGGGCAATCAGCCCCAGCATTTT; cdr3_aa: CASILPGGNQPQHF
clone_size: .; v_call: TRBV4-3; j_call: TRBJ1-6; d_call: TRBD1; cdr3_nt: TGCGCCAGCAGCCAAGCTTGGGACAGCGGTGGCTCCTATAATTCACCCCTCCACTTT; cdr3_aa: CASSQAWDSGGSYNSPLHF
clone_size: .; v_call: TRBV6-5; j_call: TRBJ2-5; d_call: .; cdr3_nt: TGTGCCAGCAGTTACGCGGGCGGGGCCACGGAGACCCAGTACTTC; cdr3_aa: CASSYAGGATETQYF
clone_size: .; v_call: TRBV29-1; j_call: TRBJ2-1; d_call: .; cdr3_nt: TGCAGCGTAGACCCCGGGACCGAGTATTCCTACTCCTACAATGAGCAGTTCTTC; cdr3_aa: CSVDPGTEYSYSYNEQFF
clone_size: .; v_call: TRBV4-3; j_call: TRBJ1-2; d_call: .; cdr3_nt: TGCGCCAGCAGCCAAGATAGGGCCGGTAACTATGGCTACACCTTC; cdr3_aa: CASSQDRAGNYGYTF
clone_size: once; v_call: TRBV7-8; j_call: TRBJ1-2; d_call: .; cdr3_nt: TGTGCCAGCAGCTTAGTACCCCGAACAGGGCTTCTCTATGGCTACACCTTC; cdr3_aa: CASSLVPRTGLLYGYTF
clone_size: .; v_call: TRBV5-1; j_call: TRBJ1-1; d_call: .; cdr3_nt: TGCGCCAGCAGCCACTCGGACCTGAACACTGAAGCTTTCTTT; cdr3_aa: CASSHSDLNTEAFF
clone_size: .; v_call: TRBV3-1/TRBV3-2; j_call: TRBJ2-3; d_call: .; cdr3_nt: TGTGCCAGCAGCCCTACCCCAACTTGGCGGGGAAATGGTGCAGATACGCAGTATTTT; cdr3_aa: CASSPTPTWRGNGADTQYF
clone_size: .; v_call: TRBV6-2/TRBV6-3; j_call: TRBJ1-2; d_call: .; cdr3_nt: TGTGCCAGCACCCCCACCAGCGGGCTTATTCAAGTCGGCTACACCTTC; cdr3_aa: CASTPTSGLIQVGYTF
clone_size: .; v_call: TRBV4-1; j_call: TRBJ2-2; d_call: .; cdr3_nt: TGCGCCAGCAGCCAAGAAACGGGGATCAACACCGGGGAGCTGTTTTTT; cdr3_aa: CASSQETGINTGELFF
clone_size: .; v_call: TRBV6-6; j_call: TRBJ2-4; d_call: .; cdr3_nt: TGTGCCAGCAGTCCCCTTTTTGGGGGCGGGGGTGCCAAAAACATTCAGTACTTC; cdr3_aa: CASSPLFGGGGAKNIQYF